The T cell receptor (beta chain) described here comes from a study of CD8+ T cells in alopecia areata (dated by TCRdb to the late 2010s). As for the study more broadly: The treated patients took part in an open-label pilot trial in which moderate-to-severe alopecia areata was treated with oral tofacitinib at 5 to 10 mg twice daily. The RNA source kit depended on sample type: the PAXgene miRNA kit for fixed scalp, the miRNeasy kit for PBMCs, and the RNeasy kit for mouse skin. Tofacitinib was administered for 6 to 18 months, and 6 months of follow-up off drug were then conducted to assess delayed response and recurrence. immunoSEQ multiplex PCR using 35 Vbeta forward primers and 13 Jbeta reverse primers was used to amplify TCRbeta CDR3 regions. Biopsies were taken from tofacitinib-treated patients at baseline and at 4 and 24 weeks of treatment, and a later scalp biopsy was taken in several of the tofacitinib-treated patients. The SALT score, which quantifies the percentage of affected scalp surface area, was used to measure disease severity in treated patients. High-throughput TCRbeta sequencing was used to examine T cell clonal expansion in alopecia areata in both the C3H/HeJ mouse model and human patients. Human TCRbeta sequencing covered scalp tissue and sorted CD4+ and CD8+ peripheral blood T cells from patchy and totalis/universalis alopecia areata patients and healthy controls. Scalp clonality was compared among normal scalp (n=4), patchy alopecia areata scalp (n=8), and alopecia totalis/universalis scalp (n=8).

The germline ends are 21 bases apart after V is trimmed by 3 bases and J by 1 base. Spanning cysteine to phenylalanine, the CDR3 consists of 18 amino acids. Just the 54-base CDR3 DNA is kept, in frame starting at base 1. Broader findings and caveats from the paper: Because the treated cohort was small and had just a single nonresponder, larger studies are needed to establish links between baseline CD8+ expansion and response. TCR sequences shared between patients were less clear than in mice, possibly partly because of HLA diversity in the patient population. Compared with normal scalp, lesional scalp, particularly in alopecia totalis/universalis, had higher clonality and more expanded CD8+ clones, which suggests antigenic drive. Tofacitinib significantly decreased scalp clonality and the number of expanded CD8+ clones among the top 100 scalp clones. Resident alphabeta T cells in normal human skin are also sequenced, complicating scalp TCR repertoire analysis, unlike mouse skin dominated by gammadelta T cells. During tofacitinib treatment, many expanded lesional clones stuck around in both scalp and blood, and this persistence may partly explain why relapse happens after treatment is stopped.

As concerns this clone: What antigen it recognizes has not been identified. Qualities for individual bases were not recorded, and no much larger clone is one base off.

The library came from the immunoSEQ multiplex PCR assay. RNA was extracted from all samples and reverse transcribed into cDNA as template for TCR sequencing. First-strand cDNA was synthesized using SuperScript III with a 2:1 mix of oligo-dT and random hexamers. Amplification bias was assessed with a synthetic immune receptor repertoire, and residual bias was removed computationally. Turning to the authors' computational methods: Raw reads were preprocessed for error removal, and CDR3 was defined according to IMGT conventions as running from the conserved cysteine to phenylalanine. Clonality was computed by normalizing Shannon entropy by log2 of the number of productive unique TCRs and subtracting the result from 1. Whether scalp clones were CD4 or CD8 was inferred by matching scalp TCRbeta sequences against CD4 and CD8 repertoires sorted from blood. The source is immuneACCESS, and TCRdb retained only in-frame sequences with V and J called. Part of the clones is not carried over; for the studies checked, unresolved V genes explain less than half of this, and the remainder is unexplained. That table is the source of V, J and clone size, and D and trimming were worked out from the DNA. This sample holds some 150,000 clones; 82% were observed only once. The ten largest clones represent roughly 25% of the sample.

The time point label on this specimen signifies: about 4 weeks on oral tofacitinib. The sample's treatment or condition label, in plain terms: oral pan-JAK inhibitor, 5-10 mg twice daily. Lesional scalp punch biopsies and peripheral blood were collected from alopecia areata patients. After PBMCs were isolated by density centrifugation and stained for CD3, CD4 and CD8, a FACSAria was used to sort CD4+ and CD8+ T cells. The chain is encoded by TRBV23-1 joined to TRBJ2-5, with a tentative D gene TRBD2 over 6 matching bases. TRBV23-1 is designated an ORF whose function remains uncertain. The sequence came from a human donor with alopecia areata. This specimen consisted of CD8+ T cells sorted from blood, obtained at week 4, from a patient treated with tofacitinib. The CDR3 region: CASSHTLLPLRGQETQYF. The sequenced DNA is TGCGCCAGCAGTCATACCTTACTTCCCCTGCGGGGCCAAGAGACCCAGTACTTC.